This entry concerns a single T cell receptor beta chain. Amplification of TCR alpha and beta CDR3 regions from RNA used iRepertoire nested multiplex PCR. In TCRdb, the multiplex PCR reads were re-called with MiXCR into one record per CDR3 protein. The table lists about 400,000 distinct CDR3 sequences, roughly 41% of them singletons. This record comes from a study of glioma-infiltrating T cells. CDR1 is SNHLY, CDR2 FYNNEI, per germline. J gave up 6 bases and V 8 bases, and 4 bases lay outside the gene matches. The CDR3 is made up of 12 amino acids. The sequenced material came from glioma tissue, nonneoplastic brain tissue, or PBMCs (not recorded which). The clonotype originates from a human donor with low-grade glioma or glioblastoma, undergoing nonglioma brain surgery, or in good health (not recorded which). The V and J genes are TRBV2 and TRBJ1-2; 9 bases align to TRBD1. In DNA, the CDR3 is TGTGCCAGCGAGGACAGGGGACATGGCTACACCTTC. Its translation: CASEDRGHGYTF.